The entry that follows covers one T cell receptor beta chain sequence. Antigen unknown. This entry is derived from a study of OX40 agonist ivuxolimab in advanced cancers. For the study at large: Participants averaged 60 years of age (range about 23 to 90) and were around 83% male. Study results and caveats: Clonal expansion among partial responders at 0.1-3.0 mg/kg ranked near the lowest.

On cycle 4 day 1 and cycle 7 day 1, as well as at baseline, blood was sampled. Assay: immunoSEQ multiplex PCR; the TCRdb copy retains only in-frame clones and omits some. The table has over 45,000 clones, approximately 86% seen once. CDR1 and CDR2 from the germline V gene are SGHTA and FQGTGA. The CDR3 consists of 16 residues. Deletions cut 1 base from V and 1 base from J, with 13 bases between. The sequences come from CD4+ or CD8+ T cells sorted from blood, collected in a trial of the OX40 agonist ivuxolimab. This receptor was identified in an adult with an advanced solid tumor such as melanoma, head and neck, liver or kidney cancer. The chain combines TRBV7-3 with TRBJ2-5, with D possibly matching TRBD1 (5 bases). CDR3 in amino acids: CASSLKQDSFQETQYF. CDR3 DNA sequence: TGTGCCAGCAGCTTAAAACAGGATTCTTTCCAAGAGACCCAGTACTTC.